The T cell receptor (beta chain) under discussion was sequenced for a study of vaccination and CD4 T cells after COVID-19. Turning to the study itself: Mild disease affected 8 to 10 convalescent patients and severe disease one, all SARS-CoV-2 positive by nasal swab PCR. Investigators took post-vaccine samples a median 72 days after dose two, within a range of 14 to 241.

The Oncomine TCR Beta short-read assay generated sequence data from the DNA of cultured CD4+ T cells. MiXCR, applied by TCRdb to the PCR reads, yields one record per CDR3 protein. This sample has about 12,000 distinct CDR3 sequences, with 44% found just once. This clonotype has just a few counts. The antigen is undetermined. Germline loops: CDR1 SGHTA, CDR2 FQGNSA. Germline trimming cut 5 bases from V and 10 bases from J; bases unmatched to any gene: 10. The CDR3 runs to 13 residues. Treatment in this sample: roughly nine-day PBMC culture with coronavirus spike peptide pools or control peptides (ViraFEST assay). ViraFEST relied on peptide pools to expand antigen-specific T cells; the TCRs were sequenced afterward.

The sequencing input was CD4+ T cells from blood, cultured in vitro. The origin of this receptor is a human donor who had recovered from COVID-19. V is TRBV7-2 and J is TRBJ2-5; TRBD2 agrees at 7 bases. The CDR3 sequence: CASSAKTSLDQYF. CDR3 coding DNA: TGTGCCAGCAGCGCCAAGACTAGCCTGGACCAGTACTTC. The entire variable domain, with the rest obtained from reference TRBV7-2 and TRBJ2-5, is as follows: GAGVSQSPSNKVTEKGKDVELRCDPISGHTALYWYRQSLGQGLEFLIYFQGNSAPDKSGLPSDRFSAERTGGSVSTLTIQRTQQEDSAVYLCASSAKTSLDQYFGPGTRLLVL.